This T cell receptor (beta chain) was sequenced during a study of OX40 agonist ivuxolimab in advanced cancers. This CDR3 is 14 amino acids long. V gave up 4 bases and J gave up 3 bases; unmatched junction bases: 0. CDR1 MDHEN and CDR2 SYDVKM come from the germline V gene. Assay used: immunoSEQ multiplex PCR; TCRdb lists only in-frame clones, some missing. The sample lists over 50,000 clones; approximately 90% were seen once. The material was CD4+ or CD8+ T cells sorted from blood, obtained in a trial of the OX40 agonist ivuxolimab. The source is an adult with an advanced solid tumor such as melanoma, head and neck, liver or kidney cancer. The chain carries TRBV28 and TRBJ2-7; 13 bases align to TRBD2. The CDR3 coding sequence is TGTGCCAGCAGTTGGACTAGCGGGGGCTACGAGCAGTACTTC. Encoded protein: CASSWTSGGYEQYF.